One and the same sample provided the 5 T cell receptor beta chains below, sequenced in a study of blood T cell repertoires in COVID-19 (TCRdb year 2020). Library preparation used the immunoSEQ multiplex PCR assay. TCRdb took over this immuneACCESS table, retaining in-frame rearrangements with V and J assigned. Such tables are incomplete; in checked studies, under half of the missing clones stem from an unresolved V gene, and the remainder is unexplained. The sample table shows over 100,000 clones, and over 80% are seen once. The top ten clonotypes cover roughly 3.5% of the sample. The sequencing sample was made of PBMCs or T cells enriched from blood (not recorded which). The receptor source for this set is a woman in her 30s who had recovered from COVID-19.

This rearrangement joins TRBV2 to TRBJ2-7; 11 bases are shared with TRBD1. The germline gives CDR1 SNHLY, CDR2 FYNNEI. V shed 6 bases and J 6 bases; nucleotides not matched to a gene: 4. The CDR3 is 13 amino acids. This CDR3 reads CASSRDRGVEQYF. The CDR3 region has the DNA TGTGCCAGCAGCCGGGACAGGGGGGTCGAGCAGTACTTC.

The chain joins TRBV5-8 to TRBJ2-7; TRBD2 aligns across 11 bases. This CDR3 contains 14 residues. From germline, CDR1 is SGHTS and CDR2 YDEGEE. V shed 0 bases, J shed 6 bases, and the junction held 2 bases outside the gene matches. This chain's CDR3 is CASSLVLAGGEQYF. CDR3 nucleotide sequence: TGTGCCAGCAGCTTGGTGCTAGCGGGAGGCGAGCAGTACTTC.

The chain carries TRBV7-9 and TRBJ2-1; 8 bases align to TRBD2. The CDR3 is 13 residues long. The V and J ends lost 5 bases and 13 bases, in that order; junction bases with no gene match: 10. Germline V gene lookup returns CDR1 SEHNR and CDR2 FQNEAQ (reference sequence). This CDR3 reads CASSPGGVEVQFF. The DNA for the CDR3 is TGTGCCAGCAGCCCCGGGGGGGTGGAAGTACAGTTCTTC.

The rearrangement joins TRBV9 to TRBJ2-2, with D maybe TRBD1 (5 bases). CDR3 length: 14 amino acids. V dropped 7 bases and J dropped 6 bases, with 16 bases sitting between them. Germline CDR1 is SGDLS and CDR2 is YYNGEE. This CDR3 reads CASEPTGFPGELFF. Here the CDR3 DNA reads TGTGCCAGCGAACCTACAGGATTTCCCGGGGAGCTGTTTTTT. The entire variable domain, with the rest obtained from reference TRBV9 and TRBJ2-2, is as follows: DSGVTQTPKHLITATGQRVTLRCSPRSGDLSVYWYQQSLDQGLQFLIQYYNGEERAKGNILERFSAQQFPDLHSELNLSSLELGDSALYFCASEPTGFPGELFFGEGSRLTVL.

This chain links TRBV21-1 with TRBJ2-7; the table calls TRBD1, which could not be checked here. TRBV21-1 is annotated as a pseudogene. The CDR3 spans 14 residues. The CDR3 nucleotides read TGTGCCAGCAGCATGGAGCAGGGGAGATACGAGCAGTACTTC. It codes for CASSMEQGRYEQYF.